The 16 T cell receptor beta chains below all came from one sample that was sequenced in a study of blood T cells in healthy people across ages (dated by TCRdb to about 2015). Receptors were amplified or captured by 5' RACE. Instrument on record: Illumina HiSeq 2500. A second 7 to 11 cycle PCR used a sample-barcoded 5' primer and a J-beta primer mix. Using fastp trimming at Q25 and MiXCR clonotype assembly, TCRdb reanalyzed the public sequencing data and kept in-frame beta chains. Each entry is one CDR3 protein sequence, shown with its most common DNA and genes. The sample includes 850,000 to 1,300,000 distinct CDR3 sequences, with 35% to 50% observed a single time. The ten largest clones add up to approximately 17% of the sample. Sample: blood. The receptors originated from a woman in her fifties or sixties in good health.

The CDR3 reads CASSFLSQVITDTQYF. CDR3 bases: TGTGCCAGCAGTTTCCTTAGCCAGGTGATCACAGATACGCAGTATTTT. The rearrangement joins TRBV28 to TRBJ2-3; unclear D gene. Germline V lookup: CDR1 MDHEN, CDR2 SYDVKM. V was clipped by 3 bases and J by 2 bases, with 15 bases between them. This CDR3 region has 16 residues.

V usage is TRBV2 and J usage is TRBJ1-4; D gene unclear. Trimming pared 3 bases from V and 8 bases from J, leaving 10 bases between. The germline V gene encodes CDR1 SNHLY and CDR2 FYNNEI. There are 13 residues in the CDR3. The CDR3 is CASSEPAVEKLFF. In DNA, the CDR3 is TGTGCCAGCAGTGAGCCAGCAGTCGAAAAACTGTTTTTT.

This chain uses TRBV28 with TRBJ2-1; no reliable D call. There are 14 residues in the CDR3. CDR1 MDHEN and CDR2 SYDVKM come from the germline V gene. Between the trimmed V and J ends, which lost 11 bases and 4 bases, there was a span of 18 bases. This chain's CDR3 is CAHKSPGSYNEQFF. The DNA for the CDR3 is TGTGCCCACAAATCTCCGGGCAGTTACAATGAGCAGTTCTTC.

This sequence joins TRBV18 and TRBJ1-1; 9 bases are shared with TRBD1. The CDR3 has 17 amino acids. Germline values: CDR1 KGHSH, CDR2 LQKENI. J lost 3 bases, V lost 6 bases, and 14 bases had no gene match. Here the CDR3 reads CASSFLGNRGLDTEAFF. CDR3 nucleotide sequence: TGTGCCAGCTCTTTCCTCGGAAACAGGGGGCTTGACACTGAAGCTTTCTTT. The whole variable domain, filled in from reference TRBV18 and TRBJ1-1, reads NAGVMQNPRHLVRRRGQEARLRCSPMKGHSHVYWYRQLPEEGLKFMVYLQKENIIDESGMPKERFSAEFPKEGPSILRIQQVVRGDSAAYFCASSFLGNRGLDTEAFFGQGTRLTVV.

This chain uses TRBV20-1 with TRBJ2-4; 8 nucleotides agree with TRBD1. CDR3 length: 20 residues. Germline loops: CDR1 DFQATT, CDR2 SNEGSKA (reference sequence). The J segment lost 12 bases and the V segment lost 6 bases, leaving 34 bases of the junction unmatched. CDR3 sequence reads: CSAGRRPGQEEVVRKNGQYF. The CDR3 nucleotides read TGCAGTGCCGGACGGCGCCCGGGACAGGAGGAGGTCGTACGGAAGAACGGTCAGTACTTC.

This clonotype was counted only a few times. This chain links TRBV27 with TRBJ2-7, with no clear D. V was trimmed by 1 base and J by 0 bases, leaving 10 bases between them. Per germline, CDR1 MNHEY and CDR2 SMNVEV (reference sequence). The CDR3 covers 15 residues. The chain's CDR3 is CASSLLGGHSYEQYF. DNA of the CDR3: TGTGCCAGCAGTTTATTGGGCGGCCACTCCTACGAGCAGTACTTC.

This clonotype was observed once. The CDR3 DNA sequence: TGTGCCAGCAGCTCTGCTCGGGACTACACCGGGGAGCTGTTTTTT. Amino acid sequence: CASSSARDYTGELFF. This chain connects TRBV7-9 to TRBJ2-2; possibly TRBD2 for D (6 bases). This CDR3 region has 15 residues. Germline V gene lookup returns CDR1 SEHNR and CDR2 FQNEAQ (reference sequence). V lost 4 bases and J lost 3, with 12 bases in between. The variable domain in full, with the rest retrieved from reference TRBV7-9 and TRBJ2-2, is DTGVSQNPRHKITKRGQNVTFRCDPISEHNRLYWYRQTLGQGPEFLTYFQNEAQLEKSRLLSDRFSAERPKGSFSTLEIQRTEQGDSAMYLCASSSARDYTGELFFGEGSRLTVL.

This clonotype was counted between two and nine times. This chain connects TRBV28 to TRBJ2-1; no clear D gene. CDR3 length equals 14 residues. CDR1 and CDR2 (germline): MDHEN, SYDVKM. The germline V and J ends were trimmed by 2 bases and 6 bases, with 11 bases remaining between them. The CDR3: CASSLAREVNEQFF. The CDR3 coding sequence is TGTGCCAGCAGTTTAGCGAGAGAGGTCAATGAGCAGTTCTTC. The full variable domain, its missing parts supplied by reference TRBV28 and TRBJ2-1, is DVKVTQSSRYLVKRTGEKVFLECVQDMDHENMFWYRQDPGLGLRLIYFSYDVKMKEKGDIPEGYSVSREKKERFSLILESASTNQTSMYLCASSLAREVNEQFFGPGTRLTVL.

The rearrangement uses TRBV20-1 and TRBJ2-1; 14 positions match TRBD2. From germline, CDR1 is DFQATT and CDR2 SNEGSKA (reference sequence). This CDR3 spans 14 amino acids. J lost 9 bases, V lost 3 bases, and 4 bases had no gene match. The CDR3 nucleotides are TGCAGTGCTAGCCCGACTAGCGGGAGGGGTGAGCAGTTCTTC. Translating it yields CSASPTSGRGEQFF.

This clonotype was seen more than once but under ten times. V gene TRBV11-2 combines with J gene TRBJ2-1, with D perhaps TRBD1 (5 bases). Germline CDR1 is SGHAT and CDR2 is FQNNGV. The CDR3 covers 15 residues. Trimming removed 5 bases from V and 7 bases from J, with 18 bases in between. The CDR3, as DNA: TGTGCCAGCAGCCAGGGATTATTAGGCCTGAATGAGCAGTTCTTC. It encodes CASSQGLLGLNEQFF.

This chain links TRBV2 with TRBJ2-4, with D possibly being TRBD1 (7 bases). The J call may be faulty, since TRBJ2-7 better matches the DNA end. The CDR3 length is 13 residues. CDR1 and CDR2 from the germline V gene are SNHLY and FYNNEI. The CDR3 DNA reads as TGTGCCAGCAGTGTAGAGCAGGGGGGCGAGCAGTACTTC. The encoded protein is CASSVEQGGEQYF.

This clonotype was seen a single time. The genes are TRBV7-9 and TRBJ1-2, with TRBD1 as a possible D gene (5 bases). With 4 bases removed from V and 4 bases from J, the gap between germline ends came to 16 bases. Germline V gene sequence: CDR1 SEHNR, CDR2 FQNEAQ (reference sequence). The CDR3 is 15 residues long. CDR3 protein: CASSSTLGGFYGYTF. The CDR3 DNA follows: TGTGCCAGCAGCTCAACCTTGGGGGGATTCTATGGCTACACCTTC.

This clonotype was found a few times. V is TRBV7-3 and J is TRBJ2-3; 11 nucleotides line up with TRBD2. From germline, CDR1 is SGHTA and CDR2 FQGTGA. CDR3 length: 16 amino acids. After removal of 5 bases from V and 2 bases from J, the junction contained 6 bases not matched to a gene. The CDR3 sequence: CASSMTSGTYTDTQYF. The CDR3 DNA sequence: TGTGCCAGCAGCATGACTAGCGGGACTTACACAGATACGCAGTATTTT.

This clonotype was seen just once. J is TRBJ2-3 and V is TRBV5-1; 7 nucleotides agree with TRBD1. Germline loops: CDR1 SGHRS, CDR2 YFSETQ. Germline trimming cut 7 bases from V and 5 bases from J; bases unmatched to any gene: 13. This CDR3 contains 15 residues. The CDR3: CASQGPGQRKDTQYF. CDR3 bases: TGCGCCAGCCAAGGTCCGGGACAGCGAAAAGATACGCAGTATTTT.

The V and J genes are TRBV14 and TRBJ2-7; D is possibly TRBD1 (6 bases). Between the trimmed V and J ends, which lost 4 bases and 6 bases, there was a span of 16 bases. The CDR3 contains 14 residues. The germline CDR1 and CDR2 sequences are SGHDN and FVKESK. In DNA form, the CDR3 reads TGTGCCAGCAGCCGGCCGCACGCGACAGGCGAGCAGTACTTC. It encodes CASSRPHATGEQYF.

The chain joins TRBV14 to TRBJ2-7; D gene ambiguous. V lost 1 base and J 2 bases, leaving 21 bases between the germline ends. The germline V gene has CDR1 SGHDN and CDR2 FVKESK. The CDR3 length is 18 residues. The chain's CDR3 is CASSQALKTGENTYEQYF. The DNA for the CDR3 is TGTGCCAGCAGCCAAGCTCTAAAAACCGGAGAGAACACCTACGAGCAGTACTTC. The variable domain in full, completed from reference TRBV14 and TRBJ2-7, reads EAGVTQFPSHSVIEKGQTVTLRCDPISGHDNLYWYRRVMGKEIKFLLHFVKESKQDESGMPNNRFLAERTGGTYSTLKVQPAELEDSGVYFCASSQALKTGENTYEQYFGPGTRLTVT.